This passage covers 22 T cell receptor beta chains from one sample sequenced in a study of blood T cell repertoires in COVID-19. Using immunoSEQ multiplex PCR, the repertoire was profiled, and TCRdb retains in-frame clones only, with some absent. The data contain about 50,000 clones, more than 80% of them singletons. The sequenced material came from peripheral blood. The receptors stem from a man aged 55 to 70 with acute or convalescent COVID-19.

The chain joins TRBV2 to TRBJ1-5; TRBD1 might be the D (5 bases). Trimming stripped 10 bases from V and 4 bases from J, with 17 bases between. The CDR3 extends over 14 amino acids. Germline-derived CDR1 and CDR2 are SNHLY and FYNNEI. This chain's CDR3 is CATGGSVGNQPQHF. The CDR3 nucleotides read TGTGCCACCGGGGGATCGGTAGGTAATCAGCCCCAGCATTTT.

In this sample, this clone turned up once. The CDR3 here is CASARGRNTEAFF. The CDR3 bases are TGCGCCAGCGCTCGTGGGAGGAACACTGAAGCTTTCTTT. The chain couples TRBV5-1 to TRBJ1-1; D unclear. This CDR3 is 13 amino acids long. Per the germline V gene, CDR1 is SGHRS and CDR2 is YFSETQ. Trimming took 7 bases from V and 1 from J, leaving 11 bases between them.

This clone was counted a single time. The chain uses TRBV15 and TRBJ1-5; D uncertain. V was shortened by 0 bases and J by 5 bases, with 14 bases between the two germline ends. Germline lookup yields CDR1 LNHNV and CDR2 YYDKDF (reference sequence). This CDR3 has 16 residues. The CDR3 protein is CATSRDGLLTDQPQHF. CDR3 DNA: TGTGCCACCAGCAGAGATGGACTGCTTACCGATCAGCCCCAGCATTTT.

The chain has TRBV7-8 and TRBJ1-6, with D possibly TRBD1 on 6 matching bases. This CDR3 spans 17 amino acids. V shed 5 bases and J shed 5 bases, with 19 bases lying between them. From germline, CDR1 is SGHVS and CDR2 FQNEAQ. The CDR3 nucleotides read TGTGCCAGCAGCCTCCGACAGGAAGCATCAAATAATTCACCCCTCCACTTT. Amino acids: CASSLRQEASNNSPLHF.

Here the CDR3 reads CAWSVTGGATEAFF. CDR3 DNA sequence: TGTGCCTGGAGTGTAACTGGGGGCGCAACTGAAGCTTTCTTT. The chain employs TRBV30 and TRBJ1-1; TRBD1 might be the D (6 bases). V was cut by 0 bases and J by 5 bases, with 13 bases left in between. Germline V CDR1 and CDR2: GTSNPN, SVGIG (reference sequence). The CDR3 loop spans 14 amino acids.

This chain joins TRBV20-1 and TRBJ1-1, with a tentative D call TRBD1 (5 bases). The CDR3 has 15 residues. The V gene's germline CDR1 is DFQATT and CDR2 SNEGSKA (reference sequence). V was trimmed by 3 bases and J by 0 bases, leaving 14 bases between them. CDR3 loop: CSASRTMIMNTEAFF. The CDR3 DNA reads as TGCAGTGCTAGTAGGACAATGATCATGAACACTGAAGCTTTCTTT.

CDR3 region: CASSRIGSALGYTF. The CDR3 DNA sequence: TGTGCCAGCAGCAGAATCGGGTCGGCGTTGGGCTACACCTTC. This chain links TRBV28 with TRBJ1-2, with D unresolved. Trimming left V 6 bases short and J 8 bases short, with 19 bases between. This CDR3 is 14 amino acids long. Germline V lookup: CDR1 MDHEN, CDR2 SYDVKM.

The chain employs TRBV29-1 and TRBJ1-6; 7 bases are a match to TRBD1. Germline V gene sequence: CDR1 SQVTM, CDR2 ANQGSEA. The CDR3 length is 15 residues. The V segment lost 1 base and the J segment 9 bases; nucleotides outside the gene matches: 9. The DNA of the CDR3 is TGCAGCGTTGAAGGCAGGGGGGCCCAGATTTCACCCCTCCACTTT. It encodes CSVEGRGAQISPLHF.

This clone was counted a single time. The rearrangement links TRBV18 to TRBJ2-1, with no clear D. The CDR3 covers 15 residues. CDR1 is KGHSH, CDR2 LQKENI, per germline. V was shortened by 3 bases and J by 7 bases, with 16 bases between the two germline ends. The CDR3 loop is CASSPPARSLNEQFF. The CDR3 DNA follows: TGTGCCAGCTCACCCCCCGCAAGGAGTCTGAATGAGCAGTTCTTC.

The chain links TRBV29-1 to TRBJ2-7; 8 bases match TRBD1. In germline, CDR1 is SQVTM, CDR2 ANQGSEA. This CDR3 spans 14 amino acids. V dropped 6 bases and J dropped 5; count of bases not matched to a gene: 12. The CDR3 bases are TGCAGCGTCGTTACAGGGGGGCTTAAGAACGAGCAGTACTTC. Protein: CSVVTGGLKNEQYF.

CDR3 sequence (DNA): TGTGCCAGCAGTACGGTTAGCTCCTACAATGAGCAGTTCTTC. This codes for CASSTVSSYNEQFF. The chain couples TRBV28 to TRBJ2-1; no clear D gene. V lost 5 bases to trimming and J lost 0 bases, with 8 bases between them. Germline V lookup: CDR1 MDHEN, CDR2 SYDVKM. The CDR3 consists of 14 residues.

The chain employs TRBV5-1 and TRBJ1-2; maybe TRBD1 (5 bases). Germline V gene sequence: CDR1 SGHRS, CDR2 YFSETQ. The CDR3 has 14 amino acids. V was shortened by 4 bases and J by 3 bases, with 13 bases between the two germline ends. CDR3 nucleotides: TGCGCCAGCAGCCTCACCCTGACAGACTATGGCTACACCTTC. Amino acids: CASSLTLTDYGYTF.

The chain is built from TRBV9 and TRBJ2-5, with 9 nucleotides matching TRBD2. CDR3 length: 16 amino acids. Trimming at V came to 2 bases and at J to 5 bases, leaving 10 bases not matched to a gene. Germline lookup yields CDR1 SGDLS and CDR2 YYNGEE. Here the CDR3 reads CASSVRGSGSEETQYF. The CDR3 coding sequence is TGTGCCAGCAGCGTCCGAGGTAGCGGGAGCGAGGAGACCCAGTACTTC.

This clone appeared once. The rearrangement uses TRBV5-1 and TRBJ2-5; 8 bases align to TRBD2. The CDR3 runs to 18 residues. Trimming removed 0 bases from V and 4 bases from J; junction bases left unmatched: 14. The germline V gene encodes CDR1 SGHRS and CDR2 YFSETQ. The CDR3 loop is CASSLGVAGYIGLETQYF. CDR3 DNA sequence: TGCGCCAGCAGCTTGGGGGTAGCGGGATATATCGGGTTAGAGACCCAGTACTTC.

The chain carries TRBV18 and TRBJ1-1; 7 nucleotides agree with TRBD1. The V segment lost 2 bases and the J segment 6 bases; nucleotides outside the gene matches: 9. The CDR3 sequence is 15 residues long. Germline V gene lookup returns CDR1 KGHSH and CDR2 LQKENI. This CDR3 reads CASSPTGAWGAEAFF. In nucleotides, the CDR3 is TGTGCCAGCTCACCAACAGGGGCGTGGGGGGCTGAAGCTTTCTTT.

This clone showed up just once. The chain employs TRBV18 and TRBJ2-2; D might be TRBD1 (5 bases). This CDR3 region has 17 residues. Germline CDR1 and CDR2: KGHSH and LQKENI. The V end lost 3 bases, the J end lost 7 bases, and 21 bases lay between the germline ends. In DNA form, the CDR3 reads TGTGCCAGCTCACCCGTCCCGACAGCCCCCCCGAACGGGGAGCTGTTTTTT. As protein: CASSPVPTAPPNGELFF.

The CDR3 DNA sequence: TGCAGCGTTGGGACAGAGCTCTCCTACGAGCAGTACTTC. It codes for CSVGTELSYEQYF. The V and J genes are TRBV29-1 and TRBJ2-7, with D possibly TRBD1 on 6 matching bases. The germline V gene has CDR1 SQVTM and CDR2 ANQGSEA. The germline V and J ends were trimmed by 4 bases and 0 bases, with 10 bases remaining between them. The CDR3 totals 13 residues.

This chain joins TRBV7-2 and TRBJ2-7; the match to TRBD2 covers 7 bases. Germline trimming cut 1 base from V and 1 base from J; bases unmatched to any gene: 4. This CDR3 spans 15 amino acids. Germline values: CDR1 SGHTA, CDR2 FQGNSA. The CDR3 protein is CASSLEAGPSYEQYF. CDR3 DNA sequence: TGTGCCAGCAGCTTAGAAGCGGGACCATCCTACGAGCAGTACTTC. Full variable domain (outside the CDR3, taken from reference TRBV7-2 and TRBJ2-7): GAGVSQSPSNKVTEKGKDVELRCDPISGHTALYWYRQSLGQGLEFLIYFQGNSAPDKSGLPSDRFSAERTGGSVSTLTIQRTQQEDSAVYLCASSLEAGPSYEQYFGPGTRLTVT.

J is TRBJ2-7 and V is TRBV7-9, with 8 bases fitting TRBD1. Germline trimming cut 1 base from V and 0 bases from J; bases unmatched to any gene: 5. The germline gives CDR1 SEHNR, CDR2 FQNEAQ (reference sequence). CDR3 length: 16 amino acids. In DNA, the CDR3 is TGTGCCAGCAGCTTAGTACGGACAGGGAGCTCCTACGAGCAGTACTTC. Its protein is CASSLVRTGSSYEQYF.

The genes are TRBV19 and TRBJ1-1; no definite D call. The CDR3 runs to 13 residues. In germline, CDR1 is LNHDA, CDR2 SQIVND (reference sequence). Trimming cost V 5 bases and J 5 bases, with 12 bases left between them. The CDR3 nucleotides read TGTGCCAGTAGTCCCAACCCGGGTACTGAAGCTTTCTTT. It translates to CASSPNPGTEAFF.

The chain has TRBV2 and TRBJ1-5, with a possible D match to TRBD1 (6 bases). The CDR3 spans 15 residues. The V end was cut by 5 bases, the J end by 2 bases, with 13 bases between. Germline CDR1 is SNHLY and CDR2 is FYNNEI. The DNA for the CDR3 is TGTGCCAGCAGTCGGGGGGCGGGGGGCAATCAGCCCCAGCATTTT. This gives the protein CASSRGAGGNQPQHF. The full variable domain, with the rest looked up from reference TRBV2 and TRBJ1-5, is EPEVTQTPSHQVTQMGQEVILRCVPISNHLYFYWYRQILGQKVEFLVSFYNNEISEKSEIFDDQFSVERPDGSNFTLKIRSTKLEDSAMYFCASSRGAGGNQPQHFGDGTRLSIL.

V usage is TRBV19 and J usage is TRBJ2-4; TRBD2 aligns across 7 bases. Germline V CDR1 and CDR2: LNHDA, SQIVND (reference sequence). This CDR3 is 15 amino acids long. The trim removed 7 bases at V and 1 base at J, leaving 7 bases unmatched. The CDR3 sequence: CASTPMGGAKNIQYF. The CDR3 DNA reads TGTGCCAGTACCCCTATGGGAGGGGCCAAAAACATTCAGTACTTC. The full variable domain, rest sourced from reference TRBV19 and TRBJ2-4, is DGGITQSPKYLFRKEGQNVTLSCEQNLNHDAMYWYRQDPGQGLRLIYYSQIVNDFQKGDIAEGYSVSREKKESFPLTVTSAQKNPTAFYLCASTPMGGAKNIQYFGAGTRLSVL.